The rows below give T cell receptor beta chains drawn from one sample of a study of T cells in Graves' hyperthyroidism and ophthalmopathy. TCRdb recomputed calls from the multiplex PCR reads with MiXCR, one row per CDR3 protein. In the table there are roughly 570,000 distinct CDR3 sequences, roughly 50% of which are singletons. Sequencing used peripheral blood or thyroid tissue (not recorded which). Receptor source: an adult woman with Graves' disease, either hyperthyroidism or ophthalmopathy (not recorded which). Each CDR3 is given with its conserved first and last residue.

v_call	cdr3_length	j_call	cdr3_aa
TRBV9	12	TRBJ2-2	CASSVNTGELFF
TRBV10-2	13	TRBJ1-1	CASSENLMAEAFF
TRBV30	10	TRBJ1-1	CAWRHPGAFF
TRBV29-1	18	TRBJ2-6	CSVGGLQGGHSGANVLTF
TRBV5-5	18	TRBJ2-5	CACSFSASGGGIQETQYF
TRBV20-1	13	TRBJ1-5	CSAPDRSNQPQHF
TRBV5-1	17	TRBJ1-2	CASSPTGTGGVGYGYTF
TRBV5-6	12	TRBJ1-2	CASSLGVRGYTF
TRBV7-2	15	TRBJ2-7	CASSYVDRRLTEQYF
TRBV20-1	14	TRBJ2-5	CSAWADRGQETQYF
TRBV2	14	TRBJ2-7	CASRPLTSSYEQYF
TRBV7-2	12	TRBJ1-1	CASSRQGLEAFF
TRBV29-1	13	TRBJ2-5	CSVVSSTQETQYF
TRBV24-1	14	TRBJ1-2	CATASGGDNYGYTF
TRBV5-1	17	TRBJ2-7	CASSSIQGAEKTYEQYF
TRBV10-3	16	TRBJ2-5	CAISFGQGVHRETQYF
TRBV7-9	13	TRBJ1-5	CASSLEQQETQHF
TRBV19	13	TRBJ1-5	CASSIARAQPQHF
TRBV10-3	14	TRBJ2-2	CAISEGLAPGELFF
TRBV6-5	15	TRBJ1-3	CASSYSGQGENTIYF
TRBV19	15	TRBJ1-5	CASSIDLSRQQPQHF
TRBV6-5	15	TRBJ2-7	CASSYDRGPTYEQYF
TRBV30	13	TRBJ1-1	CAWSVYGGRGAFF
TRBV5-8	15	TRBJ1-1	CASSVSLGANTEAFF
TRBV10-2	11	TRBJ1-4	CAIGTGLKLFF
TRBV20-1	13	TRBJ1-2	CSARVTGRNGYTF
TRBV10-2	14	TRBJ2-5	CASSGGGVQETQYF
TRBV7-8	15	TRBJ1-5	CASSFLGGGAQPQHF
TRBV7-9	11	TRBJ1-1	CASSLRYEAFF
TRBV25-1	16	TRBJ2-2	CACSAPRVRGAGELFF
TRBV12-3/TRBV12-4	14	TRBJ2-5	CASSMTGGGETQYF
TRBV10-3	15	TRBJ1-1	CAISDRGAGNTEAFF
TRBV5-1	18	TRBJ2-7	CASSITTSGTQFSYEQYF
TRBV10-2	15	TRBJ1-2	CASRIRDREHYGYTF
TRBV3-1	15	TRBJ2-7	CASSQDPGLGYEQYF
TRBV2	11	TRBJ1-6	CASRDNSPLHF
TRBV15	13	TRBJ1-2	CASHDRGSYGYTF
TRBV5-8	15	TRBJ2-2	CASSLEGEQPGSCFF
TRBV4-1	15	TRBJ2-5	CASSQDGTEQETQYF
TRBV9	15	TRBJ1-2	CASSVALRGPYGYTF
TRBV5-1	15	TRBJ2-5	CASSLSPGGMETQYF
TRBV2	14	TRBJ2-7	CASSESGISYEQYF
TRBV19	15	TRBJ1-5	CATAGEAGHPGPQHF
TRBV15	15	TRBJ2-5	CATSRELAGTQTQYF
TRBV15	14	TRBJ2-5	CATSRVPGRETQYF